This T cell receptor beta chain was profiled in a study of blood T cell repertoires in COVID-19. This clone was counted only a few times. The trim removed 2 bases at V and 2 bases at J, leaving 5 bases unmatched. Germline CDR1 SEHNR, CDR2 FQNEAQ (reference sequence). CDR3 length: 15 residues. Measured with immunoSEQ multiplex PCR; TCRdb has only the in-frame clones, and not every one. The sample shows 130,000 to 150,000 clones, around 86% of them seen only once. The chain has TRBV7-9 and TRBJ1-2; 7 bases are a match to TRBD1. The TCR comes from a man older than 75 with acute or convalescent COVID-19. Sequenced sample: peripheral blood. CDR3 DNA: TGTGCCAGCAGCTTAACCCCGGGACAGAACTATGGCTACACCTTC. Encoded protein: CASSLTPGQNYGYTF.